These 17 T cell receptor beta chains share one sample of origin, sequenced in a study of PD-L1 blockade in urothelial cancer. Assay used: immunoSEQ multiplex PCR; TCRdb lists only in-frame clones, some missing. The sample gives around 63,000 clones, 80% to 90% of which show up once; 1.6% is in the top ten. As to time point: pretreatment peripheral blood. The specimen comprised PBMCs, sampled around atezolizumab (anti-PD-L1) treatment. These receptors were collected from a man between 65 and 85 years old with urothelial cancer.

The chain recombines TRBV19 with TRBJ2-7, with 7 nucleotides matching TRBD2. The CDR3 is 15 amino acids. V gave up 4 bases and J gave up 1 base; unmatched junction bases: 7. Germline V gene lookup returns CDR1 LNHDA and CDR2 SQIVND (reference sequence). This CDR3 reads CASSRSSGDSYEQYF. CDR3 nucleotides: TGTGCCAGTAGTAGGAGCAGCGGGGATTCCTACGAGCAGTACTTC.

The rearrangement links TRBV7-8 to TRBJ2-2; 10 bases align to TRBD2. The CDR3 spans 17 residues. J was trimmed by 5 bases and V by 4 bases; bases with no gene match: 10. In germline, CDR1 is SGHVS, CDR2 FQNEAQ. The CDR3 DNA reads TGTGCCAGCAGCTCTATTCGGACTAGCGGATCAACCGGGGAGCTGTTTTTT. Residues: CASSSIRTSGSTGELFF.

The count of this clone is one. The J gene is TRBJ1-3, the V gene TRBV7-9; the D is unclear. Looked up from germline, CDR1 is SEHNR and CDR2 is FQNEAQ (reference sequence). This CDR3 is built from 15 residues. V lost 6 bases and J 2 bases, leaving 14 bases between the germline ends. The CDR3: CASRVPHGAGNTIYF. In DNA, the CDR3 is TGTGCCAGCAGGGTTCCCCACGGTGCTGGAAACACCATATATTTT.

V and J are TRBV7-3 and TRBJ1-1, with unresolved D. Trimming took off 2 bases at V and 1 base at J, with 8 bases between the two ends. CDR3 length: 14 residues. The germline gives CDR1 SGHTA, CDR2 FQGTGA. CDR3 nucleotide sequence: TGTGCCAGCAGCTTAGGCACGGGGAACACTGAAGCTTTCTTT. Translated: CASSLGTGNTEAFF.

This chain joins TRBV7-9 and TRBJ1-1, with TRBD1 matching over 8 bases. V lost 5 bases, J lost 1 base, and 15 bases stayed unmatched. In germline, CDR1 is SEHNR, CDR2 FQNEAQ (reference sequence). The CDR3 contains 18 residues. The CDR3 region has the DNA TGTGCCAGCAGCCAAGGGGACTCTGGACAGGGACCGAACACTGAAGCTTTCTTT. It encodes CASSQGDSGQGPNTEAFF.

The gene calls are TRBV7-9 and TRBJ2-5; 9 positions match TRBD1. The CDR3 sequence is 15 residues long. The germline V gene has CDR1 SEHNR and CDR2 FQNEAQ (reference sequence). V dropped 3 bases and J dropped 4; count of bases not matched to a gene: 6. CDR3 protein: CASSFLQGAGETQYF. DNA for the CDR3: TGTGCCAGCAGCTTCCTACAGGGGGCTGGAGAGACCCAGTACTTC.

This chain joins TRBV2 and TRBJ2-7; D is unresolved. V was cut by 4 bases and J by 2 bases, with 6 bases left in between. CDR1 is SNHLY and CDR2 is FYNNEI in the germline V gene. The CDR3 contains 12 residues. CDR3 loop: CASSGQTYEQYF. As DNA, the CDR3 is TGTGCCAGCAGTGGACAAACCTACGAGCAGTACTTC.

This clone was seen more than once but under ten times. V and J are TRBV19 and TRBJ2-1; 9 positions match TRBD1. This CDR3 comprises 13 residues. Germline CDR1 and CDR2: LNHDA and SQIVND (reference sequence). V was pared by 5 bases and J by 8 bases, with 4 bases of the junction left unmatched. The CDR3 DNA follows: TGTGCCAGTAGTGTAAGACAGGGGGATGAGCAGTTCTTC. This encodes CASSVRQGDEQFF. Based on the CDR3 plus reference TRBV19 and TRBJ2-1, the full variable domain is DGGITQSPKYLFRKEGQNVTLSCEQNLNHDAMYWYRQDPGQGLRLIYYSQIVNDFQKGDIAEGYSVSREKKESFPLTVTSAQKNPTAFYLCASSVRQGDEQFFGPGTRLTVL.

By its share, this clone is medium-sized. The rearrangement joins TRBV6-6 to TRBJ1-2; D might be TRBD1 (6 bases). The CDR3 loop spans 15 amino acids. Trimming left V 8 bases short and J 2 bases short, with 18 bases between. CDR1 is MNHNY and CDR2 is SVGAGI in the germline V gene (reference sequence). DNA of the CDR3: TGTGCCAGCCGGGGGGGCGCTATTGTGAACTATGGCTACACCTTC. This codes for CASRGGAIVNYGYTF.

The rearrangement links TRBV27 to TRBJ1-1; 7 nucleotides agree with TRBD1. Germline V gene sequence: CDR1 MNHEY, CDR2 SMNVEV (reference sequence). V was clipped by 2 bases and J by 5 bases; unmatched bases: 5. CDR3 length: 14 residues. CDR3 sequence: CASSLSRGRTEAFF. The CDR3 DNA reads TGTGCCAGCAGTTTAAGCAGGGGGAGGACTGAAGCTTTCTTT.

The genes are TRBV11-2 and TRBJ2-2; 9 bases fit TRBD2. V gave up 4 bases and J gave up 4 bases; unmatched junction bases: 10. The CDR3 length is 17 residues. CDR1 SGHAT and CDR2 FQNNGV come from the germline V gene. The CDR3 nucleotides read TGTGCCAGCAGCTCCGGTGGGACTAGCAGCGTCACCGGGGAGCTGTTTTTT. Translated, it gives CASSSGGTSSVTGELFF.

The V call is TRBV7-2, the J call TRBJ1-4; unclear D gene. The CDR3 has 15 amino acids. The ends were cut back, 3 bases at V and 3 bases at J, with 11 bases in the middle. Germline loops: CDR1 SGHTA, CDR2 FQGNSA. The CDR3 nucleotides read TGTGCCAGCAGCTTCGGTGGGCAGCCTAATGAAAAACTGTTTTTT. This sequence encodes CASSFGGQPNEKLFF.

J is TRBJ2-3 and V is TRBV27; D gene unclear. V was clipped by 1 base and J by 6 bases, with 5 bases between them. Germline V lookup: CDR1 MNHEY, CDR2 SMNVEV (reference sequence). The CDR3 spans 12 residues. The CDR3 nucleotides are TGTGCCAGCAGTTTATTTGGCGATACGCAGTATTTT. As protein: CASSLFGDTQYF.

V gene TRBV7-8 combines with J gene TRBJ1-1, with D possibly matching TRBD1 (5 bases). Trimming stripped 1 base from V and 5 bases from J, with 14 bases between. Germline V gives CDR1 SGHVS, CDR2 FQNEAQ. The CDR3 spans 15 residues. The CDR3 bases are TGTGCCAGCAGCTTAGGTCTCCAGGGCGGTACTGAAGCTTTCTTT. Protein product: CASSLGLQGGTEAFF.

This clone is a singleton in its sample. The chain combines TRBV7-6 with TRBJ2-2; D is possibly TRBD1 (5 bases). The CDR3 spans 15 residues. Germline CDR1 and CDR2: SGHVS and FNYEAQ. The germline V and J ends were trimmed by 2 bases and 8 bases, with 15 bases remaining between them. This CDR3 is CASSLQGLGVGELFF. CDR3 nucleotides: TGTGCCAGCAGCTTACAGGGTTTAGGAGTAGGGGAGCTGTTTTTT.

The chain links TRBV5-1 to TRBJ2-1; TRBD2 aligns across 9 bases. CDR1 is SGHRS, CDR2 YFSETQ, per germline. This CDR3 comprises 15 residues. After removal of 2 bases from V and 5 bases from J, the junction contained 5 bases not matched to a gene. This CDR3 is CASSFSGRSDNEQFF. CDR3 bases: TGCGCCAGCAGCTTTAGCGGGAGAAGCGACAATGAGCAGTTCTTC.

The J gene is TRBJ2-1, the V gene TRBV7-6, with D possibly being TRBD2 (6 bases). Germline values: CDR1 SGHVS, CDR2 FNYEAQ. Trimming removed 1 base at V and 0 bases at J, with 10 bases between. The CDR3 has 16 residues. The CDR3 loop is CASSLDGRHSYNEQFF. The CDR3 nucleotides are TGTGCCAGCAGCTTAGATGGGAGGCACTCCTACAATGAGCAGTTCTTC.